This T cell receptor beta chain is drawn from a study of T-cell memory formation after mild COVID-19 listed by TCRdb under 2021. Background for the entire study: TCR sequence clusters from the two donors were found to be largely donor specific. The cohort was made up of two young adult volunteers, one female and one male, who were previously healthy. T-cell clones expanding and contracting after mild COVID-19 in a couple of donors were tracked by longitudinal TCRalpha and TCRbeta repertoire sequencing. Summary of the overall study and its limitations: Some responding clones were found in pre-infection memory, which suggests that pre-existing cross-reactive memory T cells took part in the SARS-CoV-2 response. Only two mild cases were covered in the study, and larger cohorts including severe cases with pre-infection samples were considered necessary. The second-wave clones that peaked on day 37 were not confirmed to be SARS-CoV-2 specific. Contracting CD4+ clones were located mainly in the CM and EM memory subsets, whereas CD8+ clones were found to be enriched in EMRA. Clones contracting from day 15 to 85 had balanced CD4/CD8 phenotypes, while a second wave expanding from day 15 to 37 was biased towards CD4+.

PBMCs were isolated by Ficoll-Paque density gradient centrifugation. Reading from cysteine to phenylalanine, the CDR3 counts 14 amino acids. The retained sequence is limited to the CDR3, 42 bases, with the frame set at the first base. V is reduced by 0 bases and J by 4 bases, leaving a spacing of 9 bases between them. The germline V gene gives CDR1 as SGHRS and CDR2 as YFSETQ. Of note for this clonotype: What this receptor recognizes is not known. Per-base quality was not reported, and no clone a single base away is much larger than it.

Instrument used: Illumina NovaSeq 6000. Using 5'RACE with constant-segment primers, TCRalpha and TCRbeta cDNA libraries were constructed, with sample barcodes and unique molecular identifiers added in the process. RNA was extracted from every sample with Trizol reagent. Library amplification was performed in two PCR steps, and a second sample barcode and Illumina TruSeq adapters were introduced in the second step. The libraries were sequenced on an Illumina NovaSeq using 2 x 150 bp paired-end reads. Turning to the authors' computational methods: With migec v1.2.7, reads were demultiplexed and then collapsed into UMI-guided consensus sequences. Using mixcr v2.1.11, UMI consensuses were aligned to TRA and TRB V and J templates and then assembled into clonotypes. Expanded or contracted clonotypes were those called significant by both edgeR and NoisET, with noise models trained on biological replicates. For edgeR calls, the thresholds were a false discovery rate-adjusted p below 0.01 and a log2 fold-change of 1. As an exploratory analysis of dynamics, max-normalized trajectories of the 1000 most abundant clonotypes were examined with PCA combined with hierarchical clustering. The CD4 or CD8 phenotype of responding clones was assigned using the separately sequenced CD4+ and CD8+ repertoires. Through fastp at Q25 and MiXCR, TCRdb rebuilt clones from the public reads, retaining in-frame beta chains. CDR3 protein sequences are deduplicated, and each keeps its most common genes and DNA. TCRdb's processing, not the authors', yielded these V and J calls. A total of about 390,000 distinct CDR3 sequences appear in this sample, about 16% of them only once. The ten top clones hold 20% to 25% of the sample.

The rearrangement joined TRBV5-1 to TRBJ2-3, with a weak D call of TRBD1 (6 bases match). The sequenced sample consisted of PBMCs or a T cell subset sorted from them (not recorded which). The sequence derives from a man younger than 30 who had mild COVID-19 (a few samples of this study predate the infection). The sample titles of this study are shuffled in the database, so cell type and time point are left out; the donor was told from shared clones. The CDR3 reads as follows: CASSLVGGSDTQYF. The nucleotides read TGCGCCAGCAGCTTGGTTGGGGGCTCAGATACGCAGTATTTT.